Listed below are T cell receptor beta chains from one sample, sequenced in a study of T cells in Graves' hyperthyroidism and ophthalmopathy. TCRdb re-analysed the multiplex PCR reads in MiXCR, keeping a single row per CDR3 protein. Among around 800,000 distinct CDR3 sequences listed, 38% were seen once. The sequenced material came from blood. These receptors were obtained from a man aged 18 to 29 with Graves' hyperthyroidism. The CDR3 runs from the conserved cysteine through the conserved F or W. The D gene is left open where the match is weak. Clone size is given for some rows only: seen once, a few or many times, or a class if the clone is expanded.

J | D | V | size | CDR3 | DNA
TRBJ2-5 | TRBD2 | TRBV7-9 | NA | CASSSPGTSVETQYF | TGTGCCAGCAGCTCCCCCGGGACTAGCGTGGAGACCCAGTACTTC
TRBJ2-7 | NA | TRBV7-9 | NA | CASSSRDTGHYEQYF | TGTGCCAGCAGCTCCCGGGACACCGGGCACTACGAGCAGTACTTC
TRBJ1-1 | NA | TRBV12-3/TRBV12-4 | few | CASSFFETEAFF | TGTGCCAGCAGTTTCTTCGAAACTGAAGCTTTCTTT
TRBJ2-5 | NA | TRBV7-2 | many | CASSPAPGTQYF | TGTGCCAGCAGCCCTGCGCCAGGAACCCAGTACTTC
TRBJ2-2 | TRBD2 | TRBV20-1 | NA | CSASAGDHGELFF | TGCAGTGCTAGTGCGGGGGATCACGGGGAGCTGTTTTTT
TRBJ1-4 | TRBD1 | TRBV2 | NA | CASSWGQEGREKLFF | TGTGCCAGCAGTTGGGGACAGGAGGGCCGAGAAAAACTGTTTTTT
TRBJ1-5 | NA | TRBV20-1 | NA | CSARGTPQRPQHF | TGCAGTGCTAGAGGGACTCCGCAACGGCCCCAGCATTTT
TRBJ2-7 | NA | TRBV7-2 | NA | CASSLLAAGHGYEQYF | TGTGCCAGCAGCTTATTAGCAGCGGGACACGGTTACGAGCAGTACTTC
TRBJ2-2 | TRBD2 | TRBV5-1 | few | CASAPGGVSTGELFF | TGCGCCAGCGCGCCCGGGGGGGTTTCCACCGGGGAGCTGTTTTTT
TRBJ2-7 | TRBD2 | TRBV10-3 | many | CAASASGTYEQYF | TGTGCCGCCTCTGCTAGCGGGACCTACGAGCAGTACTTC
TRBJ2-7 | TRBD2 | TRBV29-1 | NA | CSVDNGGLDEQYF | TGCAGCGTTGATAACGGGGGGTTGGACGAGCAGTACTTC
TRBJ1-4 | TRBD1 | TRBV7-9 | NA | CASSLFVGQGSRDEKLFF | TGTGCCAGCAGCTTATTTGTGGGACAGGGGTCCCGTGATGAAAAACTGTTTTTT
TRBJ2-7 | TRBD1 | TRBV7-2 | NA | CASSARQGPGYEQYF | TGTGCCAGCAGCGCCCGACAGGGCCCGGGCTACGAGCAGTACTTC
TRBJ1-6 | NA | TRBV2 | few | CASSSVPGTYSPLHF | TGTGCCAGCAGTTCTGTCCCGGGTACTTATTCACCCCTCCACTTT
TRBJ1-1 | NA | TRBV12-3/TRBV12-4 | few | CAGSLTGTEAFF | TGTGCCGGCAGTTTAACGGGGACTGAAGCTTTCTTT
TRBJ1-5 | NA | TRBV6-1 | NA | CASSNGGVGNQPQHF | TGTGCCAGCAGCAACGGGGGGGTCGGCAATCAGCCCCAGCATTTT
TRBJ1-6 | TRBD1 | TRBV7-2 | once | CASSRLTFDRGDSPLHF | TGTGCCAGCAGTCGACTGACTTTTGACAGGGGGGATTCACCCCTCCACTTT
TRBJ1-5 | NA | TRBV7-2 | NA | CASSLHKDRPQHF | TGTGCCAGCAGCTTACATAAAGACCGCCCCCAGCATTTT
TRBJ2-7 | TRBD1 | TRBV29-1 | many | CSVVDRGSSYEQYF | TGCAGCGTTGTGGACAGGGGGAGCTCCTACGAGCAGTACTTC
TRBJ2-7 | TRBD2 | TRBV20-1 | few | CSALSGGANEQYF | TGCAGTGCCCTTAGCGGGGGGGCGAACGAGCAGTACTTC
TRBJ1-2 | NA | TRBV2 | few | CASLAPDYGYTF | TGTGCCAGCCTGGCCCCCGACTATGGCTACACCTTC
TRBJ1-2 | NA | TRBV20-1 | few | CSLVTGEGYTF | TGCTCCCTCGTCACGGGGGAGGGCTACACCTTC
TRBJ2-7 | TRBD2 | TRBV5-6 | few | CASSLATGLAGNEQYF | TGTGCCAGCAGCTTGGCAACGGGACTAGCGGGTAACGAGCAGTACTTC
TRBJ1-2 | NA | TRBV29-1 | NA | CSVGGDQGAGNTF | TGCAGCGTTGGGGGGGATCAGGGTGCTGGAAACACCTTC
TRBJ2-7 | NA | TRBV7-9 | many | CASSLETSYEQYF | TGTGCCAGCAGCTTAGAAACCTCCTACGAGCAGTACTTC
TRBJ2-7 | NA | TRBV20-1 | NA | CSASGDKDYEQYF | TGCAGTGCCTCCGGGGACAAGGACTACGAGCAGTACTTC
TRBJ1-1 | NA | TRBV6-1 | NA | CASSLRARQGTEAFF | TGTGCCAGCAGTCTCCGGGCCCGGCAGGGCACTGAAGCTTTCTTT
TRBJ2-7 | NA | TRBV20-1 | many | CSANEQYF | TGCAGTGCTAACGAGCAGTACTTC
TRBJ2-7 | TRBD2 | TRBV7-6 | many | CASSSTSGIDEQYF | TGTGCCAGCAGCTCGACTAGCGGGATCGACGAGCAGTACTTC
TRBJ2-7 | NA | TRBV12-3/TRBV12-4 | NA | CASTDSTSYEQYF | TGTGCCAGCACCGATAGCACCTCCTACGAGCAGTACTTC
TRBJ1-6 | TRBD1 | TRBV20-1 | NA | CRPGQGNNSPLHF | TGCAGGCCGGGACAGGGAAATAATTCACCCCTCCACTTT
TRBJ2-2 | NA | TRBV7-8 | few | CASSLGLGYGELFF | TGTGCCAGCAGCTTAGGACTAGGCTACGGGGAGCTGTTTTTT
TRBJ2-7 | NA | TRBV10-3 | many | CAIRAGWDEQYF | TGTGCCATCCGAGCCGGATGGGACGAGCAGTACTTC
TRBJ2-7 | NA | TRBV19 | NA | CASCGTETYEQYF | TGTGCCAGTTGCGGGACGGAAACCTACGAGCAGTACTTC
TRBJ2-5 | NA | TRBV24-1 | many | CATSRTRAAQYF | TGTGCCACCAGCCGGACGAGAGCGGCCCAGTACTTC
TRBJ2-2 | NA | TRBV7-9 | NA | CASSLISFGELFF | TGTGCCAGCAGCTTGATCAGTTTCGGGGAGCTGTTTTTT
TRBJ1-2 | NA | TRBV29-1 | many | CSVGDGGNYGYTF | TGCAGCGTTGGGGACGGAGGAAACTATGGCTACACCTTC
TRBJ2-7 | NA | TRBV10-3 | many | CAISESGASYEQYF | TGTGCCATCAGTGAGTCGGGGGCCTCCTACGAGCAGTACTTC
TRBJ1-4 | TRBD1 | TRBV7-2 | NA | CASSPGPGGEKLFF | TGTGCCAGCAGCCCCGGGCCAGGGGGGGAAAAACTGTTTTTT
TRBJ1-5 | NA | TRBV5-5 | NA | CASRIGTPNSNQPQHF | TGTGCCAGCAGAATCGGGACACCTAATAGCAATCAGCCCCAGCATTTT
TRBJ2-7 | NA | TRBV7-8 | NA | CASSLAMGPGYEQYF | TGTGCCAGCAGCTTAGCGATGGGCCCAGGTTACGAGCAGTACTTC
TRBJ1-5 | TRBD1 | TRBV7-9 | many | CASSPGTGTNQPQHF | TGTGCCAGCAGCCCCGGGACAGGGACCAATCAGCCCCAGCATTTT
TRBJ2-5 | TRBD2 | TRBV5-1 | few | CASSLLAVTGTSTQYF | TGCGCCAGCAGCCTCCTCGCCGTTACCGGGACTAGCACCCAGTACTTC
TRBJ2-7 | NA | TRBV29-1 | many | CSFEGGERYEQYF | TGCAGCTTTGAAGGGGGAGAGCGGTACGAGCAGTACTTC
TRBJ2-2 | NA | TRBV19 | many | CASKPTVTGELFF | TGTGCCAGTAAGCCGACAGTGACCGGGGAGCTGTTTTTT
TRBJ2-7 | NA | TRBV29-1 | NA | CSLGGDFYEQYF | TGCAGCTTAGGCGGGGACTTCTACGAGCAGTACTTC
TRBJ2-5 | TRBD2 | TRBV2 | NA | CASSRGLAHQETQYF | TGTGCCAGCAGTAGGGGACTAGCGCACCAAGAGACCCAGTACTTC
TRBJ2-7 | NA | TRBV6-5 | NA | CASINREYEQYF | TGTGCCAGCATAAACAGGGAGTACGAGCAGTACTTC
TRBJ1-5 | NA | TRBV3-1 | NA | CASSQGGLPRQPQHF | TGTGCCAGCAGCCAAGGTGGGCTCCCTAGGCAGCCCCAGCATTTT
TRBJ1-4 | TRBD1 | TRBV2 | NA | CATLTGADEKLFF | TGTGCCACCCTGACAGGGGCTGATGAAAAACTGTTTTTT
TRBJ1-1 | NA | TRBV20-1 | NA | CSARDSQGLKGNTEAFF | TGCAGTGCTAGAGATAGCCAGGGATTAAAGGGGAACACTGAAGCTTTCTTT
TRBJ1-3 | TRBD1 | TRBV7-2 | many | CASSRDRAGNTIYF | TGTGCCAGCAGCCGGGACAGAGCTGGAAACACCATATATTTT
TRBJ2-7 | TRBD1 | TRBV7-6 | once | CASSPIGTGAYEQYF | TGTGCCAGCAGCCCAATCGGGACAGGAGCCTACGAGCAGTACTTC
TRBJ1-2 | NA | TRBV12-3/TRBV12-4 | once | CASSSMGGVDGYTF | TGTGCCAGCAGTTCCATGGGGGGGGTGGATGGCTACACCTTC
TRBJ1-2 | NA | TRBV7-9 | many | CASNPAGEPNYGYTF | TGTGCCAGCAACCCGGCTGGGGAACCTAACTATGGCTACACCTTC
TRBJ2-6 | TRBD1 | TRBV5-1 | NA | CASSLARQGGTEAF | TGCGCCAGCAGCTTGGCCAGACAGGGCGGAACTGAAGCTTTC